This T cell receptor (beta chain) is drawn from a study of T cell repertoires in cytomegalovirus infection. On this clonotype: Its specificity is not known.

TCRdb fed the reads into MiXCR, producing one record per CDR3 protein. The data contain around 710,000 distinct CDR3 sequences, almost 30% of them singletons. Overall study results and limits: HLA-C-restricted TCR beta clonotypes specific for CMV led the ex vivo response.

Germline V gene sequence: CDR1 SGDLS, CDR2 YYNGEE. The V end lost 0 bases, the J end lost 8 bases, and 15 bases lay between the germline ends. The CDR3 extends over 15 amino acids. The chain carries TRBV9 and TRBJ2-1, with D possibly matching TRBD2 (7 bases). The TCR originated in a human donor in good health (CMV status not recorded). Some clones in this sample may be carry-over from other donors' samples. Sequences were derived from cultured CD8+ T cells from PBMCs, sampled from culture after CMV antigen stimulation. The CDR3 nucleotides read TGTGCCAGCAGCGTAGCTAGGGGGGGGGTTGATGAGCAGTTCTTC. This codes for CASSVARGGVDEQFF. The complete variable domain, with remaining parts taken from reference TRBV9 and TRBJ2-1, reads DSGVTQTPKHLITATGQRVTLRCSPRSGDLSVYWYQQSLDQGLQFLIQYYNGEERAKGNILERFSAQQFPDLHSELNLSSLELGDSALYFCASSVARGGVDEQFFGPGTRLTVL.